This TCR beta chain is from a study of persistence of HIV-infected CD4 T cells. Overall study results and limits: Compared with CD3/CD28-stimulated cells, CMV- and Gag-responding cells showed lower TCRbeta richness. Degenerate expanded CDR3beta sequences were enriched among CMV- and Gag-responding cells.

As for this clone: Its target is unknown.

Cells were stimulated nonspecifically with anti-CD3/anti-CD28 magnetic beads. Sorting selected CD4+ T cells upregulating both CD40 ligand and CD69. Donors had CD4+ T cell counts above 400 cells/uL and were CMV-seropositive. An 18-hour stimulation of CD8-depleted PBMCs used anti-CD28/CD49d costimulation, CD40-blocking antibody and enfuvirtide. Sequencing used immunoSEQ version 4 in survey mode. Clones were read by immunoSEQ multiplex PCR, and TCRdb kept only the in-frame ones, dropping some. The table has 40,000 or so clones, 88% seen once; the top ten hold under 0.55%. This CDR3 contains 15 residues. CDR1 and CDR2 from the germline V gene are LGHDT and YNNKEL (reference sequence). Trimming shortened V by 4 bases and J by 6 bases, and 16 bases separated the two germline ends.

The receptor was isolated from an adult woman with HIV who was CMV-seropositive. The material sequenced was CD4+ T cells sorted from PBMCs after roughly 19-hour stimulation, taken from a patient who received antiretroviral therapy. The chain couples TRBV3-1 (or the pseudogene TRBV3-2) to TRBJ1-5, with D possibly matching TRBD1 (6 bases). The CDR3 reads CASSRGQTRSQPQHF. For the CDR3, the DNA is TGTGCCAGCAGCCGAGGACAGACTCGAAGTCAGCCCCAGCATTTT.